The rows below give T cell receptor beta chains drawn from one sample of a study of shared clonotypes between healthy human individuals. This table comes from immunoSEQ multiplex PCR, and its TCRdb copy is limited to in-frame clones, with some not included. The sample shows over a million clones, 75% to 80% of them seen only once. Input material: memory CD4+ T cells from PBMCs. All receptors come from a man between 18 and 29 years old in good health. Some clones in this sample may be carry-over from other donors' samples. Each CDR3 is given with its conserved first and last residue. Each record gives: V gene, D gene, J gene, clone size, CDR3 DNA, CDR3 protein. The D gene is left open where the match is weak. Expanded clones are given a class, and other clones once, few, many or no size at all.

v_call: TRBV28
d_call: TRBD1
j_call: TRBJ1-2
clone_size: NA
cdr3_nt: TGTGCCAGCAGTCTACTCCTCGGGACAGGGGGCGATGGCTACACCTTC
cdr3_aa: CASSLLLGTGGDGYTF

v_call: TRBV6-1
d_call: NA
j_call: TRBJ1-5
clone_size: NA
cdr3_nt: TGTGCCAGCAGGACCAGGGACCCTAGCAATCAGCCCCAGCATTTT
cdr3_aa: CASRTRDPSNQPQHF

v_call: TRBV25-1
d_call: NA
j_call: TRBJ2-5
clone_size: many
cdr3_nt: TGTGCCAGCAGTGTTCACAGGCCAGGGGGGCAAGAGACCCAGTACTTC
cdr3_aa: CASSVHRPGGQETQYF

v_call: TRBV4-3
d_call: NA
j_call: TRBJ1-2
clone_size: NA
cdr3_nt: TGCGCCAGCAGCCAAGATCTCTTTTCCCGGGACCCCTATGGCTACACCTTC
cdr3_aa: CASSQDLFSRDPYGYTF

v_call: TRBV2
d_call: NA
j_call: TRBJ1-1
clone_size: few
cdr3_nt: TGTGCCAGCAGGGCCAGAGGGAACACTGAAGCTTTCTTT
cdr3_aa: CASRARGNTEAFF

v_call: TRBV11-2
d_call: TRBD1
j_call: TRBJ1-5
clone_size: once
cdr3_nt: TGTGCCAGCAGCTTAAGGTCGGGGACAGTTCGGCAGCCCCAGCATTTT
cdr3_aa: CASSLRSGTVRQPQHF

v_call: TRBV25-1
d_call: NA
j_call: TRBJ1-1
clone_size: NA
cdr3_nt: TGTGCCAGCAGCAACGAGCTTGGGGCGCCAGCTTTCTTT
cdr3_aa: CASSNELGAPAFF

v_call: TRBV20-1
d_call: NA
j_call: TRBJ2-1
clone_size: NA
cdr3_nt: TGCAGTGCCGATAGTTACAGTCAGCAGTTCTTC
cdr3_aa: CSADSYSQQFF

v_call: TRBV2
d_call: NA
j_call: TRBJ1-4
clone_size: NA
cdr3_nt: TGTGCCAGCAGTGAAGGTTCACGGGGGAGTGAAAAACTGTTTTTT
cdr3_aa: CASSEGSRGSEKLFF

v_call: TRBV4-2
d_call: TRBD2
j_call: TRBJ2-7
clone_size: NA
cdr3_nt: TGTGCCAGCAGCCATCCTCCGGGACTAGCGGGAACCTACGAGCAGTACTTC
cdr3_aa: CASSHPPGLAGTYEQYF

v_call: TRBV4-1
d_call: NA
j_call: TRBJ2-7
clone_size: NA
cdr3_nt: TGCGCCAGCAGCCAAGTTCTTTCCGGGGCTAGCAGGGCCTACGAGCAGTACTTC
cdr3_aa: CASSQVLSGASRAYEQYF

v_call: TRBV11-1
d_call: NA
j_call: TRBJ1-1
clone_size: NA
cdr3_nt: TGTGCCAGCAGCCCCGGGTTTTTGGGGGCCTATGAAGCTTTCTTT
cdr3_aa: CASSPGFLGAYEAFF

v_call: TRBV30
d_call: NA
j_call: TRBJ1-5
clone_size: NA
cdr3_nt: TGTGCCTGGAGTAACGGGGAGGGTCAGCCCCAGCATTTT
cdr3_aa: CAWSNGEGQPQHF

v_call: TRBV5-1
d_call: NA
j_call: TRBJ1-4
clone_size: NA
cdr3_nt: TGCGCCAGCAGCACCGGCCGGGGTAATGAAAAACTGTTTTTT
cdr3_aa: CASSTGRGNEKLFF

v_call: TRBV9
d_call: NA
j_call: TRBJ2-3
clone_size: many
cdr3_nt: TGTGCCAGCAGCCCTAGATCGACTCTCACAGATACGCAGTATTTT
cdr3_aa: CASSPRSTLTDTQYF

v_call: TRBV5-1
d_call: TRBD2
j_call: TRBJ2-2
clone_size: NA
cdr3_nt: TGCGCCAGCAGCCCGGGACTAGCGGGAGACACCGGGGAGCTGTTTTTT
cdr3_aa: CASSPGLAGDTGELFF

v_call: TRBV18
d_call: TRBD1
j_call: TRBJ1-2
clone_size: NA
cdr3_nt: TGTGCCAGCTTTGCCGGGACAGGGGCTAGCTATGGCTACACCTTC
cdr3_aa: CASFAGTGASYGYTF

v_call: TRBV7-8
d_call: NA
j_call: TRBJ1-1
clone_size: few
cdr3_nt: TGTGCCAGCAGCTTTCGTAGGAGCATGAACACTGAAGCTTTCTTT
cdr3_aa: CASSFRRSMNTEAFF

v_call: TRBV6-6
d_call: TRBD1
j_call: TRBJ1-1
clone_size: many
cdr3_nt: TGTGCCAGCAGTTACGGGACAGGGAACACTGAAGCTTTCTTT
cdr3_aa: CASSYGTGNTEAFF

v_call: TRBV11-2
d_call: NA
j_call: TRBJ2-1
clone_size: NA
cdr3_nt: TGTGCCAGCAGCTACCTATCCGGGACTCGCAATGAGCAGTTCTTC
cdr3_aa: CASSYLSGTRNEQFF

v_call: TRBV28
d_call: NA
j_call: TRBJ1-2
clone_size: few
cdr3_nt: TGTGCCAGCTGGGCCGGGGACTATGGCTACACCTTC
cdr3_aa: CASWAGDYGYTF

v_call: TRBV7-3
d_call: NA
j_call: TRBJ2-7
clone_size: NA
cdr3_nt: TGTGCCAGCAGCTTATTTCGGGGTTCCTACGAGCAGTACTTC
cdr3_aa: CASSLFRGSYEQYF

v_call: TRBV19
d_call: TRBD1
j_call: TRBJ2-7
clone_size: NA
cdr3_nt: TGTGCCAGTAGGGCAAGGGACAGGGGTTCTGGTGAGCAGTACTTC
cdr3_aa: CASRARDRGSGEQYF

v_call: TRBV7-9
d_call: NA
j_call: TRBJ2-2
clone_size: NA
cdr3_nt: TGTGCCAGCAGCTTAGTGCCCCACAGTACGAACACCGGGGAGCTGTTTTTT
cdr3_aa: CASSLVPHSTNTGELFF

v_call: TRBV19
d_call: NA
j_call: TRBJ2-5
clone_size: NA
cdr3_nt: TGTGCCAGTACCCCCGGCGGACATACCGAGACCCAGTACTTC
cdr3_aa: CASTPGGHTETQYF

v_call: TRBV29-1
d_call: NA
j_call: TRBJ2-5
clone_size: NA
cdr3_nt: TGCAGCGTTGGGGATGTGGGGGAGACCCAGTACTTC
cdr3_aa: CSVGDVGETQYF

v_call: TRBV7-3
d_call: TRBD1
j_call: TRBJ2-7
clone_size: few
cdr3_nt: TGTGCCAGCAGCTTAACTGGGGACAGGGTTTCCGAGCAGTACTTC
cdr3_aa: CASSLTGDRVSEQYF